Listed below are T cell receptor beta chains from one sample, sequenced in a study of blood T cell repertoires in COVID-19. Using immunoSEQ multiplex PCR, the repertoire was profiled, and TCRdb retains in-frame clones only, with some absent. Of about 200,000 clones in the sample, approximately 90% were seen once. The sequenced sample was peripheral blood. These receptor sequences come from a man aged 80 or over with acute or convalescent COVID-19. The CDR3 runs from the conserved cysteine through the conserved F or W. The order of the fields is CDR3 protein, CDR3 DNA, V gene, clone size, CDR3 length, D gene, J gene. The D gene is left open where the match is weak. A clone size is listed for some rows: how often the clone was seen (once, few, many), or a class if it is expanded.

CASSQDAFSNEKLFF,TGTGCCAGCAGCCAAGATGCGTTTTCAAATGAAAAACTGTTTTTT,TRBV4-2,.,15,.,TRBJ1-4
CASSLPGRYETQYF,TGTGCCAGCAGCTTACCCGGGAGATACGAGACCCAGTACTTC,TRBV11-2,.,14,.,TRBJ2-5
CASRGQGSTEAFF,TGTGCCAGCAGGGGACAGGGGTCCACTGAAGCTTTCTTT,TRBV27,few,13,TRBD1,TRBJ1-1
CASPGQANTEAFF,TGTGCCAGTCCGGGACAGGCGAACACTGAAGCTTTCTTT,TRBV7-9,.,13,TRBD1,TRBJ1-1
CASSRVGLAGASQGEQYF,TGTGCCAGCAGCAGGGTCGGGCTAGCGGGAGCATCTCAGGGCGAGCAGTACTTC,TRBV7-2,once,18,TRBD2,TRBJ2-7
CASRPGGRRAGELFF,TGTGCCAGTAGGCCCGGGGGGCGGCGCGCCGGGGAGCTGTTTTTT,TRBV19,.,15,.,TRBJ2-2
CASSYYRDRGTEAFF,TGTGCCAGCAGTTACTACCGGGACAGGGGCACTGAAGCTTTCTTT,TRBV6-5,.,15,TRBD1,TRBJ1-1
CASSVAGADFGTDTQYF,TGTGCCAGCAGCGTAGCGGGAGCAGACTTCGGCACAGATACGCAGTATTTT,TRBV9,.,17,.,TRBJ2-3
CASRGLSSGNTIYF,TGTGCCAGCAGAGGACTGAGCTCTGGAAACACCATATATTTT,TRBV6-5,.,14,.,TRBJ1-3
CASSQAPAGEGDTQYF,TGCGCCAGCAGCCAAGCTCCAGCGGGAGAAGGAGATACGCAGTATTTT,TRBV4-3,.,16,TRBD2,TRBJ2-3
CASSTTAGEGYNEQFF,TGTGCCAGCAGCACTACAGCGGGAGAGGGCTACAATGAGCAGTTCTTC,TRBV5-6,.,16,TRBD2,TRBJ2-1
CASSSRDYGYTF,TGTGCCAGCAGCTCCCGGGACTATGGCTACACCTTC,TRBV5-6,.,12,.,TRBJ1-2
CASSLSAGNEKLFF,TGTGCCAGCAGTTTATCGGCTGGTAATGAAAAACTGTTTTTT,TRBV27,.,14,.,TRBJ1-4
CASSETSGFTDTQYF,TGTGCCAGCAGCGAGACTAGCGGTTTCACAGATACGCAGTATTTT,TRBV9,.,15,TRBD2,TRBJ2-3
CASSRTGGSYEQYF,TGCGCCAGCAGCCGGACAGGGGGCTCCTACGAGCAGTACTTC,TRBV5-1,.,14,TRBD1,TRBJ2-7
CASSVDGGGQNNEQFF,TGTGCCAGCAGCGTAGATGGGGGAGGGCAGAACAATGAGCAGTTCTTC,TRBV9,.,16,TRBD2,TRBJ2-1
CASSRGTGAGTGELFF,TGTGCCAGTAGTAGGGGGACAGGGGCGGGCACCGGGGAGCTGTTTTTT,TRBV19,.,16,TRBD1,TRBJ2-2
CASSPGMNTEAFF,TGTGCCAGCTCACCAGGCATGAACACTGAAGCTTTCTTT,TRBV18,.,13,.,TRBJ1-1
CASSDRSTDTQYF,TGTGCCAGCTCAGACAGGAGCACAGATACGCAGTATTTT,TRBV18,once,13,.,TRBJ2-3
CASSQANEQFF,TGTGCCAGCAGCCAAGCAAATGAGCAGTTCTTC,TRBV14,.,11,.,TRBJ2-1